This T cell receptor (beta chain) stems from a study of shared clonotypes between healthy human individuals. Study-wide points: Specimens sampled were limited to blood, with tissue repertoires likely differing.

Using immunoSEQ multiplex PCR, the repertoire was profiled, and TCRdb retains in-frame clones only, with some absent. The sample gives some 490,000 clones, around four fifths of which show up once; about 12% is in the top ten. Only one count was recorded for this clone. Its matching antigen is unknown. The source is a middle-aged woman in good health. Some clones in this sample may be carry-over from other donors' samples. Sequencing input: PBMCs.

The CDR3 region is CASSEYEAGEETQYF. The CDR3 DNA reads TGCGCCAGCAGTGAGTATGAAGCGGGGGAAGAGACCCAGTACTTC. The genes are TRBV10-2 and TRBJ2-5, with TRBD2 matching 8 bases. The CDR3 is 15 residues long. CDR1 is WSHSY and CDR2 is SAAADI in the germline V gene. Unmatched junction bases numbered 4, after V lost 1 base and J lost 3 bases.